The next 16 T cell receptor beta chains were all read from a single sample in a study of blood T cell repertoires in COVID-19. Assay used: immunoSEQ multiplex PCR; TCRdb lists only in-frame clones, some missing. In the table there are just under 350,000 clones, over 80% of which are singletons. Sample: peripheral blood. The source is a woman in her forties or fifties with COVID-19, enrolled during active disease.

The V call is TRBV11-3, the J call TRBJ2-3; 14 bases are shared with TRBD2. Germline CDR1 and CDR2: SGHNT and YENEEA. The CDR3 length is 17 residues. V shed 2 bases, J shed 4 bases, and the junction held 5 bases outside the gene matches. DNA for the CDR3: TGTGCCAGCAGCTTAAGACTAGCGGGAGGGCCTTCAGATACGCAGTATTTT. Protein product: CASSLRLAGGPSDTQYF.

This clone was recorded a few times. The chain has TRBV19 and TRBJ1-6; D is ambiguous. The V end lost 7 bases, the J end lost 7 bases, and 17 bases lay between the germline ends. Germline V gene lookup returns CDR1 LNHDA and CDR2 SQIVND (reference sequence). The CDR3 length is 15 residues. CDR3: CASTEGFRWNSPLHF. The CDR3 DNA follows: TGTGCCAGTACTGAGGGTTTTCGGTGGAATTCACCCCTCCACTTT.

This clone was observed once. V gene TRBV27 combines with J gene TRBJ2-1; 7 bases align to TRBD2. Germline trimming cut 2 bases from V and 0 bases from J; bases unmatched to any gene: 4. This CDR3 has 16 amino acids. Germline V gene data show CDR1 as MNHEY and CDR2 as SMNVEV (reference sequence). CDR3: CASSLNSGNSYNEQFF. For the CDR3, the DNA is TGTGCCAGCAGTTTAAACAGCGGGAACTCCTACAATGAGCAGTTCTTC.

CDR3 loop: CASSLVTSGYNEQFF. The CDR3 DNA reads TGTGCCAGCAGCTTAGTAACTAGCGGTTACAATGAGCAGTTCTTC. The chain recombines TRBV7-2 with TRBJ2-1, with TRBD2 identical over 8 bases. The germline CDR1 and CDR2 sequences are SGHTA and FQGNSA. Germline trimming cut 1 base from V and 4 bases from J; bases unmatched to any gene: 3. This CDR3 is 15 amino acids long.

This chain links TRBV7-2 with TRBJ2-3; D is uncertain. CDR1 and CDR2 (germline): SGHTA, FQGNSA. This CDR3 has 12 amino acids. V dropped 4 bases and J dropped 1 base, with 3 bases sitting between them. This CDR3 is CASSSGTDTQYF. The DNA for the CDR3 is TGTGCCAGCAGCTCCGGCACAGATACGCAGTATTTT.

CDR3 nucleotide sequence: TGTGCCAGCAGCTTAGCGACGGGATTACCCTACGAGCAGTACTTC. Protein: CASSLATGLPYEQYF. The chain employs TRBV7-8 and TRBJ2-7; D may be TRBD2 (5 bases). The CDR3 length is 15 residues. The germline gives CDR1 SGHVS, CDR2 FQNEAQ. The V gene lost 0 bases and the J gene lost 2 bases, with 11 bases spanning the gap.

V usage is TRBV4-3 and J usage is TRBJ2-2, with TRBD2 identical over 9 bases. V shed 0 bases, J shed 3 bases, and the junction held 5 bases outside the gene matches. The germline V gene encodes CDR1 LGHNA and CDR2 YSLEER. This CDR3 has 17 amino acids. CDR3 DNA: TGCGCCAGCAGCCAAGATCTCACTAGCGGGTACACCGGGGAGCTGTTTTTT. As protein: CASSQDLTSGYTGELFF.

This chain joins TRBV5-6 and TRBJ2-1, with a possible D match to TRBD2 (5 bases). This CDR3 is 14 amino acids long. Germline V gives CDR1 SGHDT, CDR2 YYEEEE. Trimming removed 0 bases from V and 6 bases from J, with 10 bases in between. The CDR3 region is CASSLAGAANEQFF. Here the CDR3 DNA reads TGTGCCAGCAGCTTGGCCGGAGCGGCCAATGAGCAGTTCTTC.

This chain joins TRBV7-9 and TRBJ2-5; D remains unclear. CDR3 length: 11 residues. The V end lost 8 bases, the J end lost 2 bases, and 6 bases lay between the germline ends. Germline V gives CDR1 SEHNR, CDR2 FQNEAQ (reference sequence). Written as DNA, the CDR3 is TGTGCCAGCGCCGGTCAAGAGACCCAGTACTTC. Amino acid sequence: CASAGQETQYF.

The chain combines TRBV6-1 with TRBJ2-5, with 7 bases identical to TRBD1. From germline, CDR1 is MNHNS and CDR2 SASEGT. V was clipped by 1 base and J by 3 bases; unmatched bases: 5. The CDR3 runs 15 residues. CDR3 protein: CASSEGWGTEETQYF. CDR3 nucleotides: TGTGCCAGCAGTGAAGGGTGGGGGACAGAAGAGACCCAGTACTTC.

The chain uses TRBV30 and TRBJ2-3, with 11 bases that match TRBD2. The V and J ends lost 0 bases and 9 bases, in that order; junction bases with no gene match: 8. The CDR3 has 15 residues. Germline V lookup: CDR1 GTSNPN, CDR2 SVGIG (reference sequence). Written as DNA, the CDR3 is TGTGCCTGGAGTGTAGATGGTAGCGGGGGGGTAACGCAGTATTTT. Amino acids: CAWSVDGSGGVTQYF.

A remark on this clone: A much larger clone differs by one base, so this may be a read error. The chain uses TRBV6-1 and TRBJ2-1, with TRBD2 matching over 7 bases. This CDR3 is 14 amino acids long. The germline gives CDR1 MNHNS, CDR2 SASEGT. Trimming took 2 bases from V and 5 from J; bases not matched to a gene: 3. In nucleotides, the CDR3 is TGTGCCAGCAGTGAACTAGCGGATGACAATGAGCAGTTCTTC. Protein: CASSELADDNEQFF.

This sequence joins TRBV7-9 and TRBJ2-7; 8 bases line up with TRBD2. The V and J ends lost 1 base and 5 bases, in that order; junction bases with no gene match: 1. Germline CDR1 and CDR2: SEHNR and FQNEAQ (reference sequence). This CDR3 comprises 13 residues. The DNA of the CDR3 is TGTGCCAGCAGCTTAGGGACTAGCAACGAGCAGTACTTC. It codes for CASSLGTSNEQYF.

The chain joins TRBV9 to TRBJ2-2, with 16 bases that match TRBD2. The V segment lost 3 bases and the J segment 6 bases; nucleotides outside the gene matches: 8. Per germline, CDR1 SGDLS and CDR2 YYNGEE. The CDR3 covers 18 residues. CDR3 in DNA: TGTGCCAGCAGCGGGGGACTAGCGGGAGGGCTCTTTCCCGGGGAGCTGTTTTTT. This encodes CASSGGLAGGLFPGELFF.

This clone has just a few counts. As DNA, the CDR3 is TGTGCCAGCAGCCCCCCGGACAGGGTTTACGAGCAGTACTTC. Encoded protein: CASSPPDRVYEQYF. The rearrangement joins TRBV7-9 to TRBJ2-7; 8 bases line up with TRBD1. V lost 5 bases and J lost 4; bases outside the gene matches: 7. From germline, CDR1 is SEHNR and CDR2 FQNEAQ (reference sequence). This CDR3 spans 14 amino acids.

The CDR3 region is CASSLGTWTAYGYTF. CDR3 DNA sequence: TGTGCCAGCAGCTTAGGGACCTGGACAGCCTATGGCTACACCTTC. The chain links TRBV7-2 to TRBJ1-2; D is possibly TRBD1 (6 bases). The CDR3 runs to 15 residues. V was pared by 1 base and J by 4 bases, with 13 bases between. CDR1 and CDR2 (germline): SGHTA, FQGNSA.